The clone carrying this T cell receptor (beta chain) occurred many times. This CDR3 region has 15 residues. The V end lost 7 bases, the J end lost 2 bases, and 14 bases lay between the germline ends. Germline V gene data show CDR1 as SEHNR and CDR2 as FQNEAQ (reference sequence). This sample is drawn from a study of molecular identifiers for immune sequencing clone quantification. One entry per CDR3 protein results from TCRdb running MiXCR on the PCR reads. The data contain 88,000 or so distinct CDR3 sequences, around 20% of them singletons. The genes are TRBV7-9 and TRBJ2-2; D is uncertain. The receptor's source is a human donor in good health. Some libraries in this study had Jurkat cell RNA spiked in. The sequenced sample was naive CD8+ T cells from blood, with Jurkat cell RNA spiked in. Stated subset: FACS-sorted CD8+CD4-CCR7+CD45RA+ naive T cells. DNA for the CDR3: TGTGCCAGCACCCCCCCGACACCAAACACCGGGGAGCTGTTTTTT. As protein: CASTPPTPNTGELFF.